This TCR beta chain was observed in a study of T cells in localized non-small cell lung cancer (dated by TCRdb to about 2020). In terms of the full investigation: T cell repertoires of fewer than 250 early-stage NSCLC patients were analyzed, with tumors being compared against uninvolved tumor-adjacent lungs. The mean age of the NSCLC patients was roughly 63 years, with 130 or so men and over 100 women. The cohort comprised some 220 treatment-naïve NSCLC patients with resected, localized lung tumors.

TCR beta CDR3 regions were sequenced from DNA using the immunoSEQ Assay. The source study handled its data this way. To compute T cell density, TCR beta template counts were normalized to usable DNA, which was estimated by amplifying housekeeping genes. Richness was estimated using the preseqR package, with extrapolation to 400,000 templates for PBMC samples and to 120,000 templates for tissue samples. Clonality was taken to be one minus Pielou's evenness. Tissue-enriched TCRs were identified through differential abundance testing performed on productive amino-acid clonotypes, with a minimum total count of 5 and an alpha of 0.1. The Jaccard Index and the Morisita Overlap Index were used to quantify repertoire overlap between compartments. TCR beta CDR3s were clustered by GLIPH together with public tetramer-defined viral CDR3s, and at least three viral sequences plus V-gene enrichment were required for viral motifs. TCRdb took this table from immuneACCESS and kept in-frame rearrangements with V and J called. Such tables lack part of the clones; where checked against another copy, unresolved V genes explain under half of the gap, and the rest is unexplained. The V and J calls and clone size come from that table; D and trimming were worked out from the DNA. A total of 23,000 or so clones appear in this sample, 89% of them only once. The top ten clonotypes cover approximately 23% of the sample.

A word on this clone: What antigen it recognizes has not been identified. No clone much larger than this one lies a single base away; base qualities are absent.

At diagnosis, tumor, uninvolved tumor-adjacent lung and peripheral blood were collected and then preserved as a mix of FFPE and fresh-frozen material. For TCR repertoire profiling, blood samples were analyzed as peripheral blood mononuclear cells. The research as a whole found: Of the top 100 tumor clones, a median of roughly 57 were detected in paired uninvolved adjacent lung; roughly 29 were also among that lung's top 100. Longer overall survival was associated with higher blood T cell density, whereas shorter survival was associated with higher adjacent-lung clonality. Uninvolved tumor-adjacent lung showed the highest T cell clonality, higher than tumor, which suggests more focused antigenic responses in the uninvolved tumor-adjacent lung. Because the study design was exploratory, TCR variables were selected using unadjusted p-values without false-discovery rate correction. Because multi-region tumor sequencing was not done, intratumor heterogeneity could not be ruled out.

The receptor was derived from a man aged 40-75 years with stage I squamous cell lung carcinoma. Sample: peripheral blood, taken before any cancer treatment.

The bases read TGCGCCAGCAGCCCCCCGGGACTCCAGGGGAGTACAGAAAAACTGTTTTTT. This is translated as CASSPPGLQGSTEKLFF. The sequence is built from TRBV4-1 and TRBJ1-4; the D gene is perhaps TRBD1, from 6 matching bases. Reading the germline V gene gives CDR1 MGHRA and CDR2 YSYEKL. V loses 4 bases, J loses 8 bases, and the germline ends lie 23 bases apart. The CDR3 has 17 amino acids, counting the end cysteine and phenylalanine. Only the CDR3 region is kept as DNA, spanning 51 bases read in frame from base 1.